This T cell receptor beta chain was obtained from a study of blood T cell repertoires in COVID-19. Per the original methods: Using reference gene primer amplification, nucleated cell counts were estimated. The assay was immunoSEQ multiplex PCR, and TCRdb's table has in-frame clones only and misses some. V and J calls and clone size follow that table, whereas D and trimming were derived from the DNA. The sample contains around 300,000 clones, 80% to 90% of which appear only once. This CDR3 has 15 residues. V shed 3 bases and J shed 1 base, with 13 bases lying between them. Germline CDR1 and CDR2: SGDLS and YYNGEE.

Input material: peripheral blood. The source is a woman aged 50 to 60 who had recovered from COVID-19. This rearrangement joins TRBV9 to TRBJ1-1, with D possibly matching TRBD1 (6 bases). CDR3 protein: CASSGWDTPNTEAFF. The CDR3 coding sequence is TGTGCCAGCAGCGGATGGGACACGCCGAACACTGAAGCTTTCTTT.